Listed below are T cell receptor beta chains from one sample, sequenced in a study of response to subunit inactivated influenza vaccine. Each CDR3 protein gets one entry after TCRdb re-called the RT-PCR reads with MiXCR. The profile shows more than 700,000 distinct CDR3 sequences, 21% of them singletons. The sample consisted of PBMCs from blood, taken roughly 5 days after vaccination. These receptors were taken from a man in his fifties or sixties who received an inactivated influenza vaccine. Both conserved end residues are part of each CDR3. Each record gives: clone size, V gene, J gene, D gene, CDR3 DNA, CDR3 protein. The D gene is left open where the match is weak. A clone size is listed for some rows: how often the clone was seen (once, few, many), or a class if it is expanded.

few	TRBV5-5	TRBJ2-7	TRBD2	TGTGCCAGCAGCTTTGATGCCGGGACTAGCGTCTACGAGCAGTACTTC	CASSFDAGTSVYEQYF
NA	TRBV24-1	TRBJ2-3	NA	TGTGCCACCAGTGCTGGGGGGTATACGCAGTATTTT	CATSAGGYTQYF
NA	TRBV10-2	TRBJ2-1	NA	TGCGCCACCTTTAATGACAGGTACTCCTACAATGAGCAGTTCTTC	CATFNDRYSYNEQFF
NA	TRBV11-2	TRBJ2-7	NA	TGTGCCAGCAGCCCAGACATAAACTCCTACGAGCAGTACTTC	CASSPDINSYEQYF
NA	TRBV12-3/TRBV12-4	TRBJ2-6	TRBD2	TGTGCCAGCAGTTTCGCGGGAGCTGGGGCCAACGTCCTGACTTTC	CASSFAGAGANVLTF
few	TRBV12-3/TRBV12-4	TRBJ2-3	TRBD2	TGTGCCAGCAGTTTACGGGGGGTCAACTCAGATACGCAGTATTTT	CASSLRGVNSDTQYF
few	TRBV11-2	TRBJ2-7	TRBD2	TGTGCCAGCAGCTTCCCTGCGGTGACTAGCGGGCCTCGCACCTACGAGCAGTACTTC	CASSFPAVTSGPRTYEQYF
many	TRBV29-1	TRBJ2-1	TRBD2	TGCAGCGCCTCGACTAGCGGGATACCCAATGAGCAGTTCTTC	CSASTSGIPNEQFF
few	TRBV29-1	TRBJ2-3	TRBD1	TGCAGCGGGCAACAGGGGGCGAAAGATACGCAGTATTTT	CSGQQGAKDTQYF
few	TRBV29-1	TRBJ2-2	NA	TGCAGCGCCACCAGCCATACAGGCGACCTGGCCGGGGAGCTGTTTTTT	CSATSHTGDLAGELFF
NA	TRBV7-9	TRBJ2-5	TRBD1	TGTGCCAGCAGCTCCCTAGGGGGGACAGGATGGGAGACCCAGTACTTC	CASSSLGGTGWETQYF
NA	TRBV11-2	TRBJ2-5	NA	TGTGCCAGCAGCTTAGATTACTTCGCTCGGGAGACCCAGTACTTC	CASSLDYFARETQYF
few	TRBV20-1	TRBJ1-1	NA	TGCAGTGCTAGGGGACTCAGGGTGATGGGCACTGAAGCTTTCTTT	CSARGLRVMGTEAFF
few	TRBV24-1	TRBJ2-5	NA	TGTGCCACCAGTGATTTCAGCCTAGTGACACTACAAGAGACCCAGTACTTC	CATSDFSLVTLQETQYF
NA	TRBV12-3/TRBV12-4	TRBJ2-2	NA	TGTGCCAGCAGCTATGCCGGGACGGGGGCCGGGGAGCTGTTTTTT	CASSYAGTGAGELFF
few	TRBV10-3	TRBJ2-1	TRBD2	TGTGCCATCAGCCATAGCGGGAGGGCCGGAGAGCAGTTCTTC	CAISHSGRAGEQFF
NA	TRBV10-3	TRBJ2-7	TRBD1	TGTGCCATCGGACAGGGTCAGGACGAGCAGTACTTC	CAIGQGQDEQYF
NA	TRBV11-1	TRBJ1-2	TRBD1	TGTGCCAGCAGCTTGGACAGGGCAAACCGGGACTACACCTTC	CASSLDRANRDYTF
NA	TRBV6-1	TRBJ1-2	TRBD1	TGTGCCAGAAGTGACAGGGGGCGCGGCTATGGCTACACCTTC	CARSDRGRGYGYTF
few	TRBV6-1	TRBJ2-1	NA	TGTGCCAGCAGGGGGCCCGCCTACAATGAGCAGTTCTTC	CASRGPAYNEQFF
few	TRBV4-1	TRBJ1-2	NA	TGCGCCAGCAGCCAACGACCCGCGGAAAACTATGGCTACACCTTC	CASSQRPAENYGYTF
NA	TRBV20-1	TRBJ1-1	NA	TGCAGTGCTAGAGGGGGGGCGATTGATTCTGAAGCTTTCTTT	CSARGGAIDSEAFF
NA	TRBV7-8	TRBJ2-3	TRBD2	TGTGCCAGCAGCGGTGGGGCGGGAGGGCGGTCAGATACGCAGTATTTT	CASSGGAGGRSDTQYF
few	TRBV7-9	TRBJ2-1	NA	TGTGCCACCTCGAAAATTGGGGGCTTGGGGAATGAGCAGTTCTTC	CATSKIGGLGNEQFF
few	TRBV27	TRBJ1-1	NA	TGTGCCAGCAGACTAGGTCCCAACCGATTGGGCAGGGCCACCACTGAAGCTTTCTTT	CASRLGPNRLGRATTEAFF
NA	TRBV3-1	TRBJ1-6	TRBD1	TGTGCCAGCAGCCAAACAGGGGGAGGTAATTCACCCCTCCACTTT	CASSQTGGGNSPLHF
few	TRBV20-1	TRBJ2-7	NA	TGCAGTGTTGACGGGACCTACGAGCAGTACTTC	CSVDGTYEQYF
few	TRBV10-2	TRBJ1-3	TRBD1	TGCGCCAGCAAAGCGGTTCAGGGGGTTGGAAACACCATATATTTT	CASKAVQGVGNTIYF
few	TRBV4-3	TRBJ2-1	NA	TGCGCCAGCAGCCAAGCGATCCGGGGGAATCGAGAGCAGTTCTTC	CASSQAIRGNREQFF
NA	TRBV6-6	TRBJ1-2	NA	TGTGCCAGCGGGACGGAGAATGGCTACACCTTC	CASGTENGYTF
once	TRBV19	TRBJ2-6	TRBD2	TGTGCCAGTGAGGGTAGGAGGGAGGGCCTGGGGGGGGCCAACGTCCTGACTTTC	CASEGRREGLGGANVLTF
few	TRBV12-3/TRBV12-4	TRBJ1-1	NA	TGTGCCAGCAGTCCCGGGCGGGTCCGGACTGAAGCTTTCTTT	CASSPGRVRTEAFF
NA	TRBV7-2	TRBJ2-1	TRBD2	TGTGCCAGCAGCCAACTGAGCGGGAGGGTGTACAATGAGCAGTTCTTC	CASSQLSGRVYNEQFF
NA	TRBV18	TRBJ2-6	NA	TGTGCCAGCTCACCAGAGGGCAGGCCTGGGGCCAACGTCCTGACTTTC	CASSPEGRPGANVLTF
NA	TRBV9	TRBJ2-1	NA	TGTGCCAGCAGCGCCGGGACCGACGATGAGCAGTTCTTC	CASSAGTDDEQFF
few	TRBV10-3	TRBJ2-1	TRBD1	TGTGCCACCGACCGCAGGGACAGGGGGCACAATGAGCAGTTCTTC	CATDRRDRGHNEQFF
NA	TRBV20-1	TRBJ2-1	TRBD2	TGCAGTGCTTCCGGACTAGCGGGGGTGAGCAGCTCCTACAATGAGCAGTTCTTC	CSASGLAGVSSSYNEQFF
few	TRBV18	TRBJ2-7	TRBD1	TGTGCCAGCTCACCAACGGGACAGGGGGCCTCCGAGCAGTACTTC	CASSPTGQGASEQYF